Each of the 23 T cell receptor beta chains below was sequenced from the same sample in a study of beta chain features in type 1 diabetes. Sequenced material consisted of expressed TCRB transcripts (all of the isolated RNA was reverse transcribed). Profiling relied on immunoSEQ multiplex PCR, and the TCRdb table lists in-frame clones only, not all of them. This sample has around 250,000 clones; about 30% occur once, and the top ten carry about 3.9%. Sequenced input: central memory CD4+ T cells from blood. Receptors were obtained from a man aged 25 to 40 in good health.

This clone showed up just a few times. The CDR3 here is CASSQGTYNEQFF. CDR3 nucleotide sequence: TGTGCCAGCAGCCAAGGGACCTACAATGAGCAGTTCTTC. The chain recombines TRBV7-9 with TRBJ2-1, with D unclear. V lost 5 bases to trimming and J lost 2 bases, with 7 bases between them. CDR1 and CDR2 from the germline V gene are SEHNR and FQNEAQ (reference sequence). CDR3 length equals 13 residues.

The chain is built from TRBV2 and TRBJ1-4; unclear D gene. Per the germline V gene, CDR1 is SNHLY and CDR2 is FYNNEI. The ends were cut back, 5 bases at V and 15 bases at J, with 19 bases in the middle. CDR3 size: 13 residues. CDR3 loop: CASSYIGPEGMFF. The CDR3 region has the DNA TGTGCCAGCAGTTATATCGGACCCGAAGGGATGTTTTTT.

The CDR3 DNA follows: TGTGCCAGCAGTGAAGCTTCCACAAGAGAGACCCAGTACTTC. As protein: CASSEASTRETQYF. The chain has TRBV6-1 and TRBJ2-5, with D uncertain. CDR3 length equals 14 residues. Trimming stripped 0 bases from V and 4 bases from J, with 9 bases between. Germline CDR1 reads MNHNS; CDR2 reads SASEGT.

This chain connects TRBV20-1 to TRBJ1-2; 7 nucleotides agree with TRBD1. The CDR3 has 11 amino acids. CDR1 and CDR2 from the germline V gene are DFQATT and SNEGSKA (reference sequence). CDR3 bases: TGCGGACAGGCCGGCAACGGGGGCTACACCTTC. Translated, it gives CGQAGNGGYTF.

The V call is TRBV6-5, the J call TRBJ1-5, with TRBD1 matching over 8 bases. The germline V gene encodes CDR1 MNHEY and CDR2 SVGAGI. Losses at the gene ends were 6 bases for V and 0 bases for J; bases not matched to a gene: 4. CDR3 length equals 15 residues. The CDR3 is CASRPGTGSNQPQHF. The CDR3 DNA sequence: TGTGCCAGCAGACCCGGGACAGGTAGCAATCAGCCCCAGCATTTT.

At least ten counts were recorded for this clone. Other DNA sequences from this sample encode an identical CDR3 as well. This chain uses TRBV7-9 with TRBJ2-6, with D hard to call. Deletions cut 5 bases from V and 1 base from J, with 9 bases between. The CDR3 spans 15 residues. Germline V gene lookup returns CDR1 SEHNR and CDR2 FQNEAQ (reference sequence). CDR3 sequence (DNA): TGTGCCAGCAGCATTACGGTATCTGGGGCCAACGTCCTGACTTTC. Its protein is CASSITVSGANVLTF.

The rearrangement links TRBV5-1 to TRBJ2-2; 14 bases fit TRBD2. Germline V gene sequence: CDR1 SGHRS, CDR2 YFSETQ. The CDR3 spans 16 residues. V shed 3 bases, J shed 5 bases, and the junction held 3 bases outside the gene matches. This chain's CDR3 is CASSSGLAGATGELFF. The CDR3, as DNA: TGCGCCAGCAGCTCGGGACTAGCGGGAGCAACCGGGGAGCTGTTTTTT. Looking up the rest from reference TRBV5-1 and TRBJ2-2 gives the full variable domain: KAGVTQTPRYLIKTRGQQVTLSCSPISGHRSVSWYQQTPGQGLQFLFEYFSETQRNKGNFPGRFSGRQFSNSRSEMNVSTLELGDSALYLCASSSGLAGATGELFFGEGSRLTVL.

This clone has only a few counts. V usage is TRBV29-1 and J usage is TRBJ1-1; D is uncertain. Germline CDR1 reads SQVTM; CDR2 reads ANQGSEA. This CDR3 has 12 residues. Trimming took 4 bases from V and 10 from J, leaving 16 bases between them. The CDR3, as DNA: TGCAGCGTTGTTTCAGGTTGGGAAGGAGCTTTCTTT. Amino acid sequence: CSVVSGWEGAFF.

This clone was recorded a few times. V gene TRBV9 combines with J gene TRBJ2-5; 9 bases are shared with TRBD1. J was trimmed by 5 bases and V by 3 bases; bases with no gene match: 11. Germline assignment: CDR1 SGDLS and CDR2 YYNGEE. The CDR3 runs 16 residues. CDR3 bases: TGTGCCAGCAGCGGGGTGGCTACAGGGGGCCGGGAGACCCAGTACTTC. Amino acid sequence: CASSGVATGGRETQYF.

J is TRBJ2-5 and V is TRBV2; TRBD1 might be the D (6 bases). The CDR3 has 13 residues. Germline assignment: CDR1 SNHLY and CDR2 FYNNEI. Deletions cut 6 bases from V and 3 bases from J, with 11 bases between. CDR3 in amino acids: CASSQNREETQYF. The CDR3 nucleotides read TGTGCCAGCAGCCAGAACAGGGAAGAGACCCAGTACTTC.

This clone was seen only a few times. The CDR3 DNA follows: TGTGCCAGCAGTCCGGGAGGCACTGAAGCTTTCTTT. This sequence encodes CASSPGGTEAFF. The chain is built from TRBV6-5 and TRBJ1-1; D is unresolved. CDR3 length: 12 amino acids. Trimming left V 5 bases short and J 4 bases short, with 8 bases between. Per germline, CDR1 MNHEY and CDR2 SVGAGI.

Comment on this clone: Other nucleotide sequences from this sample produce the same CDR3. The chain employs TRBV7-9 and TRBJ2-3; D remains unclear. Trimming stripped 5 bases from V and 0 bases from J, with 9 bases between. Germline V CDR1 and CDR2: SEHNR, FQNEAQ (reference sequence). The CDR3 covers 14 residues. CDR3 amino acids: CASSLMTSTDTQYF. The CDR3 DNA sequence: TGTGCCAGCAGCCTCATGACTAGCACAGATACGCAGTATTTT.

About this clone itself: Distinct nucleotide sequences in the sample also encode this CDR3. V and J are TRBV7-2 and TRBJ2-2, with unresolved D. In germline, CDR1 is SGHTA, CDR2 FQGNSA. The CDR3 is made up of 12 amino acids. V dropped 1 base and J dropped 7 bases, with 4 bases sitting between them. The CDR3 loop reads CASSLDVGELFF. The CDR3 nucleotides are TGTGCCAGCAGCTTAGACGTCGGGGAGCTGTTTTTT.

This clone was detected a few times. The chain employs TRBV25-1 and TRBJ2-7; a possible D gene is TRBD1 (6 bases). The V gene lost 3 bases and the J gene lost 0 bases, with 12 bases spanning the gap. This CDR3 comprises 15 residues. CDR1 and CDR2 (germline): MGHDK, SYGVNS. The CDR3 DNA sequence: TGTGCCAGCAGTGATTCTCGGACAGCCTCCTACGAGCAGTACTTC. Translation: CASSDSRTASYEQYF.

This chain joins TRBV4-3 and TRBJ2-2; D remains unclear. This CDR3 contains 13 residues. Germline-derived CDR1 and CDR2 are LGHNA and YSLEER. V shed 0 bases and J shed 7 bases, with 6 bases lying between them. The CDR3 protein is CASSQEPYGELFF. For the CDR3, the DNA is TGCGCCAGCAGCCAAGAGCCGTACGGGGAGCTGTTTTTT.

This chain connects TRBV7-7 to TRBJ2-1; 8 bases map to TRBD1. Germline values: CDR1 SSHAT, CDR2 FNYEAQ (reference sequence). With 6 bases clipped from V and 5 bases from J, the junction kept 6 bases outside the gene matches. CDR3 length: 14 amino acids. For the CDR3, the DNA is TGTGCCAGCAGTCCCGGACAGGGCAACAATGAGCAGTTCTTC. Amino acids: CASSPGQGNNEQFF.

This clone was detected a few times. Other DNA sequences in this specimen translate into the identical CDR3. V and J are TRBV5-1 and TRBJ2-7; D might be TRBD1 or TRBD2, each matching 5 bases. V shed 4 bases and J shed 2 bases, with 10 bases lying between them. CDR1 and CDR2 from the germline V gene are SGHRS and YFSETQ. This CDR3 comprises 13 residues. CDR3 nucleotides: TGCGCCAGCAGCGGGGACCGTGCCTACGAGCAGTACTTC. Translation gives CASSGDRAYEQYF. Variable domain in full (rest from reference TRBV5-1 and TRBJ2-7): KAGVTQTPRYLIKTRGQQVTLSCSPISGHRSVSWYQQTPGQGLQFLFEYFSETQRNKGNFPGRFSGRQFSNSRSEMNVSTLELGDSALYLCASSGDRAYEQYFGPGTRLTVT.

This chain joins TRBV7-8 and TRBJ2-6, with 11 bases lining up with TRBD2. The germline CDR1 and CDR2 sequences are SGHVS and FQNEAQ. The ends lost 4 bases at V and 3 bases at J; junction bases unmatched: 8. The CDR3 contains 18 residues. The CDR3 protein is CASSYSTSGSLGANVLTF. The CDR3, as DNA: TGTGCCAGCAGCTATTCTACTAGCGGGAGTCTTGGGGCCAACGTCCTGACTTTC. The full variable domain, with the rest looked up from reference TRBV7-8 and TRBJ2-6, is GAGVSQSPRYKVAKRGQDVALRCDPISGHVSLFWYQQALGQGPEFLTYFQNEAQLDKSGLPSDRFFAERPEGSVSTLKIQRTQQEDSAVYLCASSYSTSGSLGANVLTFGAGSRLTVL.

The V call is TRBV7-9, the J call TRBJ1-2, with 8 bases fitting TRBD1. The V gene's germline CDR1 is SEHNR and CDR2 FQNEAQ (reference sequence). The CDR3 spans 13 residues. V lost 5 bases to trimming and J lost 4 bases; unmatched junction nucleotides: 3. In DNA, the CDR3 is TGTGCCAGCAGCATCGGACAGGGCTATGGCTACACCTTC. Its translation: CASSIGQGYGYTF.

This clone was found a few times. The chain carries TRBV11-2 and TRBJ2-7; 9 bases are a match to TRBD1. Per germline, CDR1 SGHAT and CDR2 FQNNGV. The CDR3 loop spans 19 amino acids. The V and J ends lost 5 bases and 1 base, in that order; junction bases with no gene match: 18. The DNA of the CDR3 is TGTGCCAGCAGCACCACAGGGGGCAGTTCGACCCACCGGTCCTACGAGCAGTACTTC. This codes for CASSTTGGSSTHRSYEQYF.

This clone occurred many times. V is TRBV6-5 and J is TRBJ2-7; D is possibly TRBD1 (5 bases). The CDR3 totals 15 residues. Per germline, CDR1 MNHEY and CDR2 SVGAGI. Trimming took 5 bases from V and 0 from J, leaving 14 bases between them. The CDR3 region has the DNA TGTGCCAGCAGTCCCCCAGGCGACAGCTCCTACGAGCAGTACTTC. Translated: CASSPPGDSSYEQYF.

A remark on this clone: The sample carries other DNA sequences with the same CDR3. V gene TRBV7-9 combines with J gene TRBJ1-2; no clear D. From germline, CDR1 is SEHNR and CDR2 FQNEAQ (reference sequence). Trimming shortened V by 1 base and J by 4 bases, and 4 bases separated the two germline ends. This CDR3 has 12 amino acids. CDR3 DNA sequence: TGTGCCAGCAGCTTAGACAGCTATGGCTACACCTTC. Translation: CASSLDSYGYTF.

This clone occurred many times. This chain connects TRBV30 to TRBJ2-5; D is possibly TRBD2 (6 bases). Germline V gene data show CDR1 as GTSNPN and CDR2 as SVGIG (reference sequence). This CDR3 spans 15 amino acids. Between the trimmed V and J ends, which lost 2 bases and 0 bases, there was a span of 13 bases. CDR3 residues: CAWSILGGYQETQYF. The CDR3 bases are TGTGCCTGGAGTATACTCGGAGGGTACCAAGAGACCCAGTACTTC.